The sequence of this TCR beta chain was determined in a study of CD8+ T cells in alopecia areata. Study results and limitations: Under tofacitinib, numerous expanded lesional clonotypes remained detectable in scalp and blood.

This CDR3 region has 13 residues. Germline-derived CDR1 and CDR2 are WSHSY and SAAADI. Unmatched junction bases numbered 6, after V lost 7 bases and J lost 7 bases. TCR sequencing used cDNA made by reverse transcription of extracted RNA. Profiled with immunoSEQ multiplex PCR; TCRdb holds only in-frame clones, not every one. The sample shows 100,000 or so clones, approximately 63% of them seen only once. Treatment specified: oral pan-JAK inhibitor, 5-10 mg twice daily. Notes on this clone: Its antigen is unidentified.

This TCR was recovered from a human donor with alopecia areata. This specimen was CD8+ T cells sorted from blood, taken between weeks 55 and 65, from a patient treated with tofacitinib. The chain recombines TRBV10-2 with TRBJ2-2; TRBD2 matches at 7 bases. The CDR3 loop is CASMVGGIGELFF. In nucleotides, the CDR3 is TGCGCCAGCATGGTGGGAGGGATCGGGGAGCTGTTTTTT.